A single sample is the source of the 9 T cell receptor beta chains below, sequenced in a study of blood T cells in healthy people across ages. The authors ran a second PCR of 7 to 11 cycles using a sample-barcoded 5' primer and a J-beta primer mix. TCRdb re-called the 5' RACE reads with MiXCR, one entry per CDR3 protein. Of more than 600,000 distinct CDR3 sequences listed, roughly 25% are singletons. This same sample was also part of a study on T cells of mothers and their children.

Sequencing was performed on blood. The source is a boy aged 5-17 years in good health.

In this sample, this clonotype turned up a few times. V usage is TRBV21-1 and J usage is TRBJ2-5; no DNA check was done on the table's D call, TRBD1. TRBV21-1 is tagged as a pseudogene. CDR3 length equals 15 residues. The CDR3 sequence: CASSIRTGLQETQYF. The CDR3 nucleotides are TGTGCCAGCAGCATCAGGACAGGGTTACAAGAGACCCAGTACTTC.

The chain has TRBV24-1 and TRBJ2-4; a possible D gene is TRBD1 (6 bases). The germline V and J ends were trimmed by 0 bases and 11 bases, with 7 bases remaining between them. The CDR3 is made up of 12 amino acids. The germline V gene encodes CDR1 KGHDR and CDR2 SFDVKD. CDR3 in amino acids: CATSDLTGFQYF. DNA of the CDR3: TGTGCCACCAGTGATTTGACAGGGTTTCAGTACTTC.

The rearrangement uses TRBV27 and TRBJ2-3; D is perhaps TRBD2 (5 bases). Germline-derived CDR1 and CDR2 are MNHEY and SMNVEV (reference sequence). V lost 4 bases and J 1 base, leaving 12 bases between the germline ends. CDR3 length: 15 residues. CDR3 protein: CASSWSYGGTDTQYF. CDR3 DNA: TGTGCCAGCAGTTGGAGTTACGGGGGCACAGATACGCAGTATTTT.

This clonotype was detected ten times or more. The chain couples TRBV7-9 to TRBJ2-2, with 9 bases that match TRBD1. Germline-derived CDR1 and CDR2 are SEHNR and FQNEAQ (reference sequence). The CDR3 is 15 residues long. V lost 5 bases to trimming and J lost 1 base; unmatched junction nucleotides: 2. The CDR3 coding sequence is TGTGCCAGCAGCGTGGGACAGGGGAACACCGGGGAGCTGTTTTTT. Its translation: CASSVGQGNTGELFF.

The chain uses TRBV29-1 and TRBJ1-2, with D unclear. V lost 4 bases to trimming and J lost 4 bases, with 19 bases between them. The CDR3 totals 15 residues. CDR1 is SQVTM, CDR2 ANQGSEA, per germline. This CDR3 is CSVVVYGRTGYGYTF. The CDR3 nucleotides read TGCAGCGTTGTTGTGTATGGCAGGACGGGCTATGGCTACACCTTC.

This clonotype appeared a few times. V usage is TRBV21-1 and J usage is TRBJ2-5; the table's D call TRBD1 went unverified against the DNA. The DNA end favors TRBJ2-7, so the J call may be wrong. TRBV21-1 is noted as a pseudogene. This CDR3 has 16 amino acids. The CDR3 sequence is CASRPVTGVAVHEQYF. The CDR3 nucleotides read TGTGCCAGCAGACCTGTTACAGGGGTTGCGGTCCACGAGCAGTACTTC.

The J gene is TRBJ1-1, the V gene TRBV29-1; D remains ambiguous. CDR1 and CDR2 (germline): SQVTM, ANQGSEA. This CDR3 is 14 amino acids long. V was clipped by 2 bases and J by 3 bases, with 13 bases between them. CDR3: CSVETYSRDTEAFF. In DNA form, the CDR3 reads TGCAGCGTTGAAACGTACAGCCGAGACACTGAAGCTTTCTTT.

The chain carries TRBV20-1 and TRBJ2-3; TRBD2 agrees at 8 bases. CDR3 length equals 15 residues. The junction had 9 bases not matched to a gene; V was cut back by 5 bases and J by 2 bases. Germline V CDR1 and CDR2: DFQATT, SNEGSKA (reference sequence). CDR3 sequence reads: CSACTGTRITDTQYF. Written as DNA, the CDR3 is TGCAGTGCTTGCACCGGGACTAGAATCACAGATACGCAGTATTTT.

This chain uses TRBV4-2 with TRBJ2-5, with D possibly TRBD2 on 5 matching bases. The J call may be mistaken, given a closer DNA end match to TRBJ2-7. This CDR3 is 15 amino acids long. CDR1 is LGHNA, CDR2 YNFKEQ, per germline. The CDR3 bases are TGTGCCAGCAGCCAAGAAAAGCGGCCCTCCTACGAGCAGTACTTC. This gives the protein CASSQEKRPSYEQYF.